Below, 17 T cell receptor beta chains from the same sample are listed, as sequenced in a study of tumor and adjacent non-tumor tissue in lung cancer. The template was RNA from unsorted bulk tissue. The library came from three nested PCR rounds adapted from ARM-PCR protocols. TCRdb used MiXCR to reprocess the multiplex PCR reads, holding one entry per CDR3 protein. Among around 200,000 distinct CDR3 sequences listed, around 70% were seen once. The sample consisted of lung tumor tissue. Receptor source: a man between 60 and 70 years old with non-small cell lung cancer.

V is TRBV20-1 and J is TRBJ2-7; 7 bases fit TRBD2. This CDR3 is built from 13 residues. Looked up from germline, CDR1 is DFQATT and CDR2 is SNEGSKA (reference sequence). The trim removed 3 bases at V and 2 bases at J, leaving 4 bases unmatched. The CDR3 bases are TGCAGTGCTAGTGGCGGGGGTCCCTACGAGCAGTACTTC. Protein sequence: CSASGGGPYEQYF.

As to this clonotype: No conserved phenylalanine or tryptophan ends this CDR3, so it is likely a read error. The V gene is TRBV12-3 or TRBV12-4, the J gene TRBJ1-6; 7 positions agree with TRBD1. Trimming at V came to 7 bases and at J to 7 bases, leaving 4 bases not matched to a gene. There are 13 residues in the CDR3. CDR3 in DNA: TGTGCCAGCAAGACAGGGCGGAATTCACCCCTCCACTTA. Translation gives CASKTGRNSPLHL.

This clonotype occurred a few times. A single base separates this from a much larger clone, so it may be a read error. The chain combines TRBV6-1 with TRBJ2-2, with 7 bases identical to TRBD1. The CDR3 totals 17 residues. Germline V lookup: CDR1 MNHNS, CDR2 SASEGT. The CDR3 spells CTSTPKGAPLSSGELFF. CDR3 DNA: TGTACCAGCACCCCAAAGGGGGCTCCTCTTTCTAGCGGGGAGCTGTTTTTT.

This chain joins TRBV15 and TRBJ2-3; D remains unclear. The V and J ends lost 1 base and 5 bases respectively, with 4 bases between them. The CDR3 runs 12 residues. CDR1 is LNHNV and CDR2 is YYDKDF in the germline V gene (reference sequence). The CDR3: CATSRVGDTQYF. In DNA form, the CDR3 reads TGTGCCACCAGCAGAGTCGGAGATACGCAGTATTTT.

The genes are TRBV6-2 or TRBV6-3 and TRBJ2-2; 8 nucleotides line up with TRBD2. V was pared by 0 bases and J by 9 bases, with 9 bases of the junction left unmatched. The CDR3 spans 16 residues. Per germline, CDR1 MNHEY and CDR2 SVGEGT. In DNA form, the CDR3 reads TGTGCCAGCAGTTACTCGGTAGCGGGATTGACCAGGGAGCTGTTTTTT. Its protein is CASSYSVAGLTRELFF.

This chain joins TRBV20-1 and TRBJ2-1; TRBD1 is a possible D gene (6 bases). The V end lost 2 bases, the J end lost 6 bases, and 23 bases lay between the germline ends. Germline V gives CDR1 DFQATT, CDR2 SNEGSKA (reference sequence). There are 17 residues in the CDR3. Here the CDR3 DNA reads TGCAGTGCTAGAACGACGCAAGGGGGTCAACGGATCAATGAGCAGTTCTTC. Its translation: CSARTTQGGQRINEQFF.

Note on this clonotype: Since a much larger clone is just one base distant, this may be a read error. V gene TRBV11-2 combines with J gene TRBJ2-3; no reliable D call. The CDR3 totals 13 residues. V was trimmed by 7 bases and J by 5 bases, leaving 13 bases between them. Per the germline V gene, CDR1 is SGHAT and CDR2 is FQNNGV. CDR3 amino acids: CASTSDRRDTQYF. The CDR3 DNA is TGTGCCAGCACCTCAGATCGAAGAGATACGCAGTATTTT.

The chain joins TRBV4-3 to TRBJ1-6; no clear D gene. CDR3 length equals 13 residues. Germline V gives CDR1 LGHNA, CDR2 YSLEER. V was pared by 3 bases and J by 7 bases, with 7 bases between. This CDR3 reads CASSHGGNSPLHF. The CDR3 DNA is TGCGCCAGCAGCCACGGAGGGAATTCACCCCTCCACTTT.

The chain carries TRBV9 and TRBJ1-5; D not certain. Looked up from germline, CDR1 is SGDLS and CDR2 is YYNGEE. The V end was cut by 6 bases, the J end by 0 bases, with 16 bases between. The CDR3 loop spans 16 amino acids. The CDR3 loop is CASITAQKNSNQPQHF. DNA for the CDR3: TGTGCCAGCATCACCGCTCAGAAGAATAGCAATCAGCCCCAGCATTTT. The whole variable domain, filled in from reference TRBV9 and TRBJ1-5, reads DSGVTQTPKHLITATGQRVTLRCSPRSGDLSVYWYQQSLDQGLQFLIQYYNGEERAKGNILERFSAQQFPDLHSELNLSSLELGDSALYFCASITAQKNSNQPQHFGDGTRLSIL.

Notes on this clonotype: One end of the junction fails to match germline, which may point to a read error. The chain couples TRBV11-2 to TRBJ2-7; 10 bases map to TRBD2. This CDR3 is built from 17 residues. Per germline, CDR1 SGHAT and CDR2 FQNNGV. DNA of the CDR3: TGTGCCGGCAGCTCCGCGGAACTAGCGGGGTGGGGCTACGAGCAGTACTTC. It is translated as CAGSSAELAGWGYEQYF. The full variable domain, with the rest looked up from reference TRBV11-2 and TRBJ2-7, is EAGVAQSPRYKIIEKRQSVAFWCNPISGHATLYWYQQILGQGPKLLIQFQNNGVVDDSQLPKDRFSAERLKGVDSTLKIQPAKLEDSAVYLCAGSSAELAGWGYEQYFGPGTRLTVT.

This clonotype was counted ten times or more. This chain joins TRBV20-1 and TRBJ1-1, with no clear D. Germline lookup yields CDR1 DFQATT and CDR2 SNEGSKA (reference sequence). CDR3 length equals 14 residues. Deletions cut 1 base from V and 0 bases from J, with 9 bases between. The CDR3 DNA sequence: TGCAGTGCTAGAGCTGGATTGCTGAACACTGAAGCTTTCTTT. Amino acids: CSARAGLLNTEAFF.

Concerning this clonotype: A much larger clone lies a single base off, so this may be a read error. V usage is TRBV12-3 or TRBV12-4 and J usage is TRBJ2-2; TRBD1 matches at 9 bases. The CDR3 totals 15 residues. This CDR3 is CASTPQGAKAGERFF. In nucleotides, the CDR3 is TGTGCCAGCACCCCACAGGGGGCAAAAGCCGGGGAGCGGTTTTTT.

V and J are TRBV11-2 and TRBJ1-1, with D possibly TRBD1 on 5 matching bases. The CDR3 extends over 16 amino acids. CDR1 and CDR2 (germline): SGHAT, FQNNGV. Trimming stripped 0 bases from V and 0 bases from J, with 11 bases between. The CDR3: CASSLDWGNMNTEAFF. CDR3 sequence (DNA): TGTGCCAGCAGCTTAGACTGGGGCAACATGAACACTGAAGCTTTCTTT.

V is TRBV11-3 and J is TRBJ2-2; no definite D call. The germline CDR1 and CDR2 sequences are SGHNT and YENEEA. The V end was cut by 0 bases, the J end by 7 bases, with 9 bases between. The CDR3 runs 14 residues. The CDR3 protein is CASSLDTSIGELFF. For the CDR3, the DNA is TGTGCCAGCAGCTTAGATACGTCCATCGGGGAGCTGTTTTTT.

The chain has TRBV13 and TRBJ1-1, with TRBD1 identical over 10 bases. Germline V gene sequence: CDR1 PRHDT, CDR2 FYEKMQ (reference sequence). The CDR3 extends over 15 amino acids. Trimming at V came to 3 bases and at J to 4 bases, leaving 5 bases not matched to a gene. Here the CDR3 DNA reads TGTGCCAGCAGCTTTTCGACAGGGGGCAGCACTGAAGCTTTCTTT. As protein: CASSFSTGGSTEAFF. The whole variable domain, filled in from reference TRBV13 and TRBJ1-1, reads AAGVIQSPRHLIKEKRETATLKCYPIPRHDTVYWYQQGPGQDPQFLISFYEKMQSDKGSIPDRFSAQQFSDYHSELNMSSLELGDSALYFCASSFSTGGSTEAFFGQGTRLTVV.

Points on this clonotype: Since a much larger clone is just one base distant, this may be a read error. The rearrangement uses TRBV6-5 and TRBJ2-7; 7 bases line up with TRBD1. The V gene's germline CDR1 is MNHEY and CDR2 SVGAGI. CDR3 length: 18 amino acids. In DNA, the CDR3 is TGTGTCAGCAGTGAATTTGCAGCCGGGACAGAGATTCCCTACGAGCAGTACTTC. Translation: CVSSEFAAGTEIPYEQYF.

The chain uses TRBV19 and TRBJ1-2; 7 nucleotides align to TRBD1. The germline V gene has CDR1 LNHDA and CDR2 SQIVND (reference sequence). Losses at the gene ends were 6 bases for V and 5 bases for J; bases not matched to a gene: 3. This CDR3 has 12 residues. CDR3 in DNA: TGTGCCAGTAGCGTACAGGGGTATGGCTACACCTTC. It codes for CASSVQGYGYTF.